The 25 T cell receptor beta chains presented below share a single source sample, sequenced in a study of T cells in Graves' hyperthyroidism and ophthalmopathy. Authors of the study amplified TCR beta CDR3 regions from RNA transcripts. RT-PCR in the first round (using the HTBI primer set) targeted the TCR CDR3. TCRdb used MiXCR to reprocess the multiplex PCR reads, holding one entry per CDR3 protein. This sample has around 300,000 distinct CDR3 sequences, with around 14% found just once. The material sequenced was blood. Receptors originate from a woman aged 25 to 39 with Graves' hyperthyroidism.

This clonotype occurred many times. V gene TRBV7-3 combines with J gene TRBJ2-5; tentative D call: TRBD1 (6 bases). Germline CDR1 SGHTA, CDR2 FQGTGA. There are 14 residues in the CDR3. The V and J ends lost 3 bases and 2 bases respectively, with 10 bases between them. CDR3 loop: CASSFGRGQETQYF. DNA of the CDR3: TGTGCCAGCAGCTTTGGCAGGGGACAAGAGACCCAGTACTTC.

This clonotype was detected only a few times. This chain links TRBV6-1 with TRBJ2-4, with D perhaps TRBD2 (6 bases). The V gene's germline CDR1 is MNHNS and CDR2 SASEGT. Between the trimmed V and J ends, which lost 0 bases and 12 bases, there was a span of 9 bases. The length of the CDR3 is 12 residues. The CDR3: CASSEARRAQYF. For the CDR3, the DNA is TGTGCCAGCAGTGAAGCCAGGAGGGCTCAGTACTTC.

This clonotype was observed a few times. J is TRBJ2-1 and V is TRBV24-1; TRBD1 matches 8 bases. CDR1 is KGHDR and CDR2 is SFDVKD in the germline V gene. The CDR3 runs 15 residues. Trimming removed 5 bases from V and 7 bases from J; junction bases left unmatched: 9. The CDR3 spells CATSGGRTGRNEQFF. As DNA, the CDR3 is TGTGCCACCAGTGGCGGCCGGACAGGGAGAAATGAGCAGTTCTTC.

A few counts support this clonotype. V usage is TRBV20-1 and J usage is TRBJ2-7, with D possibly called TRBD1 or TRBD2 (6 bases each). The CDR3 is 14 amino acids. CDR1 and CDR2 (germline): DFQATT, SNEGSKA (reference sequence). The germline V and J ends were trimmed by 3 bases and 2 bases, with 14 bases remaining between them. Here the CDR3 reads CSARRLEGAYEQYF. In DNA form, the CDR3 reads TGCAGTGCTAGGAGACTAGAGGGGGCCTACGAGCAGTACTTC.

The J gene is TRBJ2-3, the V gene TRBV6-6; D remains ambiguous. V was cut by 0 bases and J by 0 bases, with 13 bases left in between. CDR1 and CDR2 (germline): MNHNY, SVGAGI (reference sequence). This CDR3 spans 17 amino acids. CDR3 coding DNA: TGTGCCAGCAGTTACTCGTTTGACGGCGGTAGCACAGATACGCAGTATTTT. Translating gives CASSYSFDGGSTDTQYF.

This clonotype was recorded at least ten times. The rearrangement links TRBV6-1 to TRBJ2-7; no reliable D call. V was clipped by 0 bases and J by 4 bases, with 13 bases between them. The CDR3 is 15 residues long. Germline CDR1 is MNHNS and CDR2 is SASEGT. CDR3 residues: CASSEAPGLGYEQYF. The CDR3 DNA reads TGTGCCAGCAGTGAAGCCCCCGGCTTGGGGTACGAGCAGTACTTC.

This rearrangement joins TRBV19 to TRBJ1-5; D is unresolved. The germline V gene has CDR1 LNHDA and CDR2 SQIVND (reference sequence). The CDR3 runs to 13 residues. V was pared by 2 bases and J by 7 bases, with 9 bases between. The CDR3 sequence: CASSIHVFQPQHF. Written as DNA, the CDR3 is TGTGCCAGTAGTATACACGTGTTCCAGCCCCAGCATTTT.

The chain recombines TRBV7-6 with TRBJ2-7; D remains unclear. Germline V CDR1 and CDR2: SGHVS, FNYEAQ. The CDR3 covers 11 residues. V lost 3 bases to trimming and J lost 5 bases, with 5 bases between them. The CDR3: CASSFTHEQYF. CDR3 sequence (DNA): TGTGCCAGCAGCTTTACCCACGAGCAGTACTTC.

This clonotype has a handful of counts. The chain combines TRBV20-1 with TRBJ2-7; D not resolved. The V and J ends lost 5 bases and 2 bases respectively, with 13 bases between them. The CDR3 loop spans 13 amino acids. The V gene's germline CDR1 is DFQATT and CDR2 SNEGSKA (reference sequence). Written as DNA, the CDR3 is TGCAGTGCTTGGAAAGATTCCCCCTACGAGCAGTACTTC. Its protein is CSAWKDSPYEQYF.

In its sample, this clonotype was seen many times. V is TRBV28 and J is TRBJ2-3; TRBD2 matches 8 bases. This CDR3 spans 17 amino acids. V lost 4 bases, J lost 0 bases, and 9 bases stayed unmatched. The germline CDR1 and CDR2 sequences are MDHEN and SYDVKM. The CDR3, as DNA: TGTGCCAGCAGTTCAGAAGAACTAGCGGTTAGCACAGATACGCAGTATTTT. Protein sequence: CASSSEELAVSTDTQYF. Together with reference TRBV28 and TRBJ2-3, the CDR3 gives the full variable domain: DVKVTQSSRYLVKRTGEKVFLECVQDMDHENMFWYRQDPGLGLRLIYFSYDVKMKEKGDIPEGYSVSREKKERFSLILESASTNQTSMYLCASSSEELAVSTDTQYFGPGTRLTVL.

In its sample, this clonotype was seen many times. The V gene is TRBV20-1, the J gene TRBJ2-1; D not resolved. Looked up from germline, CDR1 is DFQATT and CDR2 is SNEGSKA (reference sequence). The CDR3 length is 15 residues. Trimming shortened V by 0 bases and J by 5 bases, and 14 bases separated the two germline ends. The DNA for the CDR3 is TGCAGTGCTAGAGATGGGGAAAGCCCCCACAATGAGCAGTTCTTC. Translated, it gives CSARDGESPHNEQFF.

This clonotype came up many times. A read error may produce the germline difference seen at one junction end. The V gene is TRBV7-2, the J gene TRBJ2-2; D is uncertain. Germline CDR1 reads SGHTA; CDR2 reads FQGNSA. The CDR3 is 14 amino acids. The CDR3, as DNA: TGTGCCAGCACCTTAGTTCCAAACACCGGGGAGCTGTTTTTT. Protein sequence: CASTLVPNTGELFF.

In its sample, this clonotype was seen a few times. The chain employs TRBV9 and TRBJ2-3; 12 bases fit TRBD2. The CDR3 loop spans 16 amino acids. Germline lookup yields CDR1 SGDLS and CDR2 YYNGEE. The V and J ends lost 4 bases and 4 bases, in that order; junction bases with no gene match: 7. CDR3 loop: CASSTRLAGVADTQYF. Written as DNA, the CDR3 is TGTGCCAGCAGCACACGACTAGCGGGAGTTGCAGATACGCAGTATTTT.

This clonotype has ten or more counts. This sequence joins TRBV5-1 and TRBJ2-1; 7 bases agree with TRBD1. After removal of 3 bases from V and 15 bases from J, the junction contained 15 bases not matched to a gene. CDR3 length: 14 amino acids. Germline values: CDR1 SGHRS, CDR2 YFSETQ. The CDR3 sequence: CASSYGGLNRGRFF. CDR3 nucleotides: TGCGCCAGCAGCTATGGTGGTCTCAACAGGGGCCGGTTCTTC.

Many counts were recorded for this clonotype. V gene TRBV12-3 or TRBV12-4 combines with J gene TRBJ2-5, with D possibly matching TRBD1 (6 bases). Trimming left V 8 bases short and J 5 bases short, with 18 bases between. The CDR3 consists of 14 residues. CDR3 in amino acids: CASADSPPRETQYF. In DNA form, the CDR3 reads TGTGCCAGCGCGGACAGTCCGCCCCGCGAGACCCAGTACTTC.

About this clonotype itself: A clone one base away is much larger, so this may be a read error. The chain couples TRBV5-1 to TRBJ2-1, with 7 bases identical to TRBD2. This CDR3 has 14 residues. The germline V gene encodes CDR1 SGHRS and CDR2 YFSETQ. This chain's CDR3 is CASKIAGSYNGQFF. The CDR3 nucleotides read TGCGCCAGCAAAATAGCGGGCAGCTACAATGGGCAGTTCTTC.

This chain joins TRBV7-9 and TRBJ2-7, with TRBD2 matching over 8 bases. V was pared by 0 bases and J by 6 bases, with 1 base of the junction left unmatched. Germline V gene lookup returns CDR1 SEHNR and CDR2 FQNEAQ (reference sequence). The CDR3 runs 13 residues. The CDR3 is CASSLASGGEQYF. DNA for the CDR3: TGTGCCAGCAGCTTAGCGAGCGGGGGCGAGCAGTACTTC.

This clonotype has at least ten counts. CDR3 coding DNA: TGTGCCAGCAAGGCCCCCCAGGGGTACCAGCCCCAGCATTTT. Its protein product is CASKAPQGYQPQHF. The chain carries TRBV2 and TRBJ1-5; tentatively, D is TRBD1 (6 bases). Per the germline V gene, CDR1 is SNHLY and CDR2 is FYNNEI. The germline V and J ends were trimmed by 7 bases and 7 bases, with 17 bases remaining between them. The CDR3 has 14 amino acids.

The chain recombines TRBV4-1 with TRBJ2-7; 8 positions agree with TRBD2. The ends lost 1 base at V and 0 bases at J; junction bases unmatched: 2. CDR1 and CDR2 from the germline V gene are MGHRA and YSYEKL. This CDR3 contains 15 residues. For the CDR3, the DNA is TGCGCCAGCAGCCAAGTGAGCGGGAGCTCCTACGAGCAGTACTTC. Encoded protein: CASSQVSGSSYEQYF.

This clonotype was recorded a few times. The chain's CDR3 is CASTALGTGELFF. CDR3 DNA: TGTGCCAGCACGGCCCTGGGCACCGGGGAGCTGTTTTTT. This chain connects TRBV25-1 to TRBJ2-2; D gene unclear. Germline CDR1 is MGHDK and CDR2 is SYGVNS. V lost 7 bases and J lost 4, with 10 bases in between. The CDR3 covers 13 residues.

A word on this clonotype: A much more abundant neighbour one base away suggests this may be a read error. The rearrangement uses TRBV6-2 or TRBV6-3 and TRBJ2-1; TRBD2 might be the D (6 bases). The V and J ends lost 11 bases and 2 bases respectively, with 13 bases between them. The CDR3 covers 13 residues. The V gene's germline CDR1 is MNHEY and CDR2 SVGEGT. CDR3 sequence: CALRENTYNEQFF. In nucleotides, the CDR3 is TGTGCCCTCCGGGAGAACACCTACAATGAGCAGTTCTTC.

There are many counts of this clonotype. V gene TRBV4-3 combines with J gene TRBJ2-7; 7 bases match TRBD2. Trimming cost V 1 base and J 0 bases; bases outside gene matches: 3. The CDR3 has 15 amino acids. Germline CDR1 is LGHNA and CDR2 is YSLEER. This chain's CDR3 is CASSQGLAASYEQYF. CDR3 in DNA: TGCGCCAGCAGCCAAGGGCTAGCGGCCTCCTACGAGCAGTACTTC.

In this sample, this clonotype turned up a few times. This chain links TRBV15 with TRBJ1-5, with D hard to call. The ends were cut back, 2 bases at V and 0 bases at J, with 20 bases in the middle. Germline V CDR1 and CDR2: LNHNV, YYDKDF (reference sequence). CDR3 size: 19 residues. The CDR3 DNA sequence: TGTGCCACCAGCAGAACACCGGACCTAAACCCCTATAGCAATCAGCCCCAGCATTTT. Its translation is CATSRTPDLNPYSNQPQHF.

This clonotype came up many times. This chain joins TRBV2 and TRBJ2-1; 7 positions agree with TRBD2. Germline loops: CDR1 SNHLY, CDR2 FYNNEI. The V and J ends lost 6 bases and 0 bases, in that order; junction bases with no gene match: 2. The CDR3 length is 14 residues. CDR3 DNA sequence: TGTGCCAGCAGACTAGCGAGCTCCTACAATGAGCAGTTCTTC. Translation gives CASRLASSYNEQFF.

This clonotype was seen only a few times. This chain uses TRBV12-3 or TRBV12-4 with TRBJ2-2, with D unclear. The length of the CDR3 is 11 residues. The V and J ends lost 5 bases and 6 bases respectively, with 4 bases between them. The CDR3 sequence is CASSGAGELFF. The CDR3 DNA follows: TGTGCCAGCAGTGGGGCCGGGGAGCTGTTTTTT.